Sequencing of this TCR beta chain was carried out in a study of T-cell reconstitution after alpha-beta-depleted transplantation in children. The V gene lost 3 bases and the J gene lost 0 bases, with 15 bases spanning the gap. This CDR3 contains 17 residues. Looked up from germline, CDR1 is LGHDT and CDR2 is YNNKEL (reference sequence). This clonotype was found a few times. During its preparation, the TCRbeta library received unique molecular identifiers. Each CDR3 protein gets one entry after TCRdb re-called the PCR reads with MiXCR. The sample lists about 420,000 distinct CDR3 sequences, 16% occurring once.

The chain couples TRBV3-1 to TRBJ2-1; D is uncertain. The material sequenced was PBMCs, mostly from graft donor cells, taken 360 days after TCRalphabeta/CD19-depleted stem cell transplant. This clonotype was obtained from a boy under two years old who had a stem cell transplant for Wiskott-Aldrich syndrome, so the T cells may come from the graft donor. In DNA, the CDR3 is TGTGCCAGCAGCCACTCTGCACGGATTAGCTCCTACAATGAGCAGTTCTTC. Encoded protein: CASSHSARISSYNEQFF.